This entry features one TCR beta chain sequence. One end of the junction varies from germline; a read error may be responsible. The data were taken from a study of blood T cell repertoires in COVID-19. Sequenced by immunoSEQ multiplex PCR; TCRdb stores in-frame clones only, minus some. The data show under 60,000 clones, with approximately 92% seen just once and less than 7.5% held by the top ten. This TCR was sampled from a man aged 45 to 65 with active COVID-19. Sequenced material: peripheral blood.

The CDR3 protein is CASRYLGGGNQPQHF. Here the CDR3 DNA reads TGTGCCAGCAGGTACTTAGGGGGCGGCAATCAGCCCCAGCATTTT. The rearrangement joins TRBV6-5 to TRBJ1-5; TRBD1 matches 7 bases. Germline lookup yields CDR1 MNHEY and CDR2 SVGAGI. The CDR3 runs to 15 residues.